The 25 T cell receptor beta chains given below trace back to one sample, sequenced in a study of blood T cell repertoires in COVID-19. The method was immunoSEQ multiplex PCR; TCRdb's version includes in-frame clones alone and lacks a portion of them. The sample records approximately 120,000 clones, around four fifths being singletons. Sequenced: peripheral blood. These receptors all come from a man of 80 years or more with acute or convalescent COVID-19.

This chain connects TRBV5-1 to TRBJ2-1; the match to TRBD1 covers 8 bases. Trimming took 1 base from V and 1 from J; bases not matched to a gene: 4. The CDR3 is 16 residues long. From germline, CDR1 is SGHRS and CDR2 YFSETQ. The CDR3 nucleotides read TGCGCCAGCAGCTTGCCTTGGACAGGGTCCTACAATGAGCAGTTCTTC. Translation gives CASSLPWTGSYNEQFF.

This sequence joins TRBV18 and TRBJ2-2, with D uncertain. CDR3 length: 16 amino acids. Germline CDR1 and CDR2: KGHSH and LQKENI. V was pared by 0 bases and J by 2 bases, with 10 bases between. The CDR3: CASSPPPPGNTGELFF. CDR3 DNA sequence: TGTGCCAGCTCACCACCACCGCCAGGAAACACCGGGGAGCTGTTTTTT.

The chain uses TRBV5-1 and TRBJ2-7; perhaps TRBD2 as D (5 bases). Germline V lookup: CDR1 SGHRS, CDR2 YFSETQ. The germline V and J ends were trimmed by 0 bases and 3 bases, with 13 bases remaining between them. CDR3 length equals 15 residues. The CDR3 loop is CASSLDGSRFYEQYF. CDR3 nucleotide sequence: TGCGCCAGCAGCTTGGATGGGAGCCGATTCTACGAGCAGTACTTC.

This rearrangement joins TRBV29-1 to TRBJ2-7, with unresolved D. CDR1 is SQVTM and CDR2 is ANQGSEA in the germline V gene. Trimming stripped 6 bases from V and 6 bases from J, with 9 bases between. The CDR3 totals 10 residues. The CDR3 DNA follows: TGCAGCGTCCGCCCGGGCGAGCAGTACTTC. It specifies CSVRPGEQYF.

V usage is TRBV7-9 and J usage is TRBJ2-1, with D possibly matching TRBD2 (6 bases). The CDR3 consists of 15 residues. V was shortened by 0 bases and J by 9 bases, with 15 bases between the two germline ends. Per the germline V gene, CDR1 is SEHNR and CDR2 is FQNEAQ (reference sequence). DNA for the CDR3: TGTGCCAGCAGCTTAGCAGGCCTGGACGGGGGTGAGCAGTTCTTC. Protein: CASSLAGLDGGEQFF.

CDR3 loop: CASSPGQGARNTIYF. The CDR3 coding sequence is TGCGCCAGCAGTCCGGGACAGGGGGCTCGAAACACCATATATTTT. J is TRBJ1-3 and V is TRBV4-1, with 12 bases that match TRBD1. Germline V gene lookup returns CDR1 MGHRA and CDR2 YSYEKL. V shed 6 bases, J shed 5 bases, and the junction held 5 bases outside the gene matches. The CDR3 is made up of 15 amino acids.

This chain connects TRBV18 to TRBJ2-5; 7 positions match TRBD1. Per germline, CDR1 KGHSH and CDR2 LQKENI. The CDR3 has 14 amino acids. The trim removed 4 bases at V and 3 bases at J, leaving 5 bases unmatched. CDR3 sequence: CASSRRGSEETQYF. DNA for the CDR3: TGTGCCAGCTCACGCAGGGGGTCGGAAGAGACCCAGTACTTC.

A few counts support this clone. The V gene is TRBV24-1, the J gene TRBJ2-3; 16 bases agree with TRBD2. The germline gives CDR1 KGHDR, CDR2 SFDVKD. This CDR3 is 14 amino acids long. Trimming removed 9 bases from V and 8 bases from J; junction bases left unmatched: 4. The chain's CDR3 is CATGTSGGAGTQYF. CDR3 nucleotide sequence: TGTGCCACCGGGACTAGCGGGGGGGCTGGTACGCAGTATTTT.

Note on this clone: The junction departs from the called germline gene at one end, perhaps through a read error. The chain carries TRBV6-4 and TRBJ1-1; D might be TRBD1 (5 bases). The CDR3 loop spans 13 amino acids. Germline CDR1 MRHNA, CDR2 SNTAGT. CDR3 in amino acids: CASREGVDTEAFF. The CDR3 DNA follows: TGTGCTAGCAGAGAAGGGGTGGACACTGAAGCTTTCTTT.

The table lists this clone with many counts. The CDR3 bases are TGCGCCAGCAGCCAAGATAGGGGTCCCCCTTGGGGCTACACCTTC. It translates to CASSQDRGPPWGYTF. The chain carries TRBV4-3 and TRBJ1-2; the D gene is possibly TRBD1 (5 bases). This CDR3 contains 15 residues. Germline lookup yields CDR1 LGHNA and CDR2 YSLEER. V was clipped by 0 bases and J by 8 bases, with 16 bases between them.

Ten or more counts support this clone. This chain uses TRBV6-5 with TRBJ2-7, with 8 nucleotides matching TRBD1. The trim removed 4 bases at V and 1 base at J, leaving 6 bases unmatched. The CDR3 sequence is 15 residues long. Germline CDR1 reads MNHEY; CDR2 reads SVGAGI. The CDR3 spells CASSSGQGGSYEQYF. The CDR3 DNA reads TGTGCCAGCAGTTCTGGACAGGGTGGTTCCTACGAGCAGTACTTC.

The chain couples TRBV19 to TRBJ2-3; 9 positions agree with TRBD1. This CDR3 region has 15 residues. Per germline, CDR1 LNHDA and CDR2 SQIVND (reference sequence). The V segment lost 5 bases and the J segment 3 bases; nucleotides outside the gene matches: 6. CDR3 region: CASSQTGGRTDTQYF. CDR3 DNA sequence: TGTGCCAGTAGTCAGACAGGGGGACGGACAGATACGCAGTATTTT.

V usage is TRBV11-1 and J usage is TRBJ2-1; 9 nucleotides line up with TRBD1. CDR3 length: 15 amino acids. V trimming: 5 bases; J trimming: 4 bases; junction bases outside the gene matches: 6. The V gene's germline CDR1 is SGHAT and CDR2 FQDESV (reference sequence). CDR3 loop: CASSVLGQGYNEQFF. DNA for the CDR3: TGTGCCAGCAGCGTACTAGGACAGGGGTACAATGAGCAGTTCTTC.

The CDR3 DNA follows: TGTGCCAGCAGTGAAGCGGTGCTAGCGGGGGGTCCGAACACCGGGGAGCTGTTTTTT. Translated, it gives CASSEAVLAGGPNTGELFF. The chain links TRBV2 to TRBJ2-2; 11 nucleotides match TRBD2. V was pared by 0 bases and J by 0 bases, with 6 bases of the junction left unmatched. Germline V gene data show CDR1 as SNHLY and CDR2 as FYNNEI. The CDR3 sequence is 19 residues long.

The CDR3 here is CASGGDTRNQPQHF. CDR3 DNA: TGTGCTAGTGGGGGGGACACCCGCAATCAGCCCCAGCATTTT. V and J are TRBV12-5 and TRBJ1-5, with a possible D match to TRBD1 (6 bases). The CDR3 sequence is 14 residues long. In germline, CDR1 is LGHNT, CDR2 FRNRAP. Trimming left V 6 bases short and J 2 bases short, with 11 bases between. The entire variable domain, with the rest obtained from reference TRBV12-5 and TRBJ1-5, is as follows: DARVTQTPRHKVTEMGQEVTMRCQPILGHNTVFWYRQTMMQGLELLAYFRNRAPLDDSGMPKDRFSAEMPDATLATLKIQPSEPRDSAVYFCASGGDTRNQPQHFGDGTRLSIL.

V is TRBV5-1 and J is TRBJ1-2; a possible D gene is TRBD1 (5 bases). The CDR3 covers 15 residues. V was trimmed by 0 bases and J by 2 bases, leaving 11 bases between them. CDR1 and CDR2 (germline): SGHRS, YFSETQ. The CDR3 bases are TGCGCCAGCAGCTTGGCCTCGGGGGGAAACTATGGCTACACCTTC. Its protein product is CASSLASGGNYGYTF.

V usage is TRBV12-3 or TRBV12-4 and J usage is TRBJ1-6; D is possibly TRBD1 (5 bases). The V gene lost 5 bases and the J gene lost 11 bases, with 13 bases spanning the gap. The CDR3 loop spans 13 amino acids. The CDR3 DNA sequence: TGTGCCAGCAGTGTGATGGGGGGGGCACCCCTCCACTTT. This translates into CASSVMGGAPLHF.

This clone was detected only a few times. The chain joins TRBV11-2 to TRBJ1-5; 7 positions match TRBD1. In germline, CDR1 is SGHAT, CDR2 FQNNGV. CDR3 length: 13 residues. J gave up 7 bases and V 5 bases, and 5 bases lay outside the gene matches. This CDR3 reads CASSQGDVQPQHF. For the CDR3, the DNA is TGTGCCAGCAGCCAGGGGGACGTGCAGCCCCAGCATTTT.

The V call is TRBV7-9, the J call TRBJ2-7; D is possibly TRBD1 (5 bases). CDR3 length equals 14 residues. V shed 0 bases and J shed 2 bases, with 8 bases lying between them. The germline V gene has CDR1 SEHNR and CDR2 FQNEAQ (reference sequence). CDR3 residues: CASSLAGHTYEQYF. As DNA, the CDR3 is TGTGCCAGCAGCTTAGCCGGACACACCTACGAGCAGTACTTC. Full variable domain (rest looked up from reference TRBV7-9 and TRBJ2-7): DTGVSQNPRHKITKRGQNVTFRCDPISEHNRLYWYRQTLGQGPEFLTYFQNEAQLEKSRLLSDRFSAERPKGSFSTLEIQRTEQGDSAMYLCASSLAGHTYEQYFGPGTRLTVT.

The chain combines TRBV6-1 with TRBJ2-5, with 10 bases fitting TRBD1. The V gene end was trimmed by 4 bases and the J gene end by 6 bases; junction bases not matched to a gene: 11. This CDR3 has 16 residues. Looked up from germline, CDR1 is MNHNS and CDR2 is SASEGT. This chain's CDR3 is CASSGYIGQGVKTQYF. The CDR3 DNA follows: TGTGCCAGCAGTGGATATATCGGACAGGGGGTGAAGACCCAGTACTTC.

This chain connects TRBV6-5 to TRBJ2-5, with 8 bases fitting TRBD1. CDR1 is MNHEY, CDR2 SVGAGI, per germline. The junction had 7 bases not matched to a gene; V was cut back by 4 bases and J by 0 bases. The CDR3 runs to 16 residues. The chain's CDR3 is CASSFGTGLYQETQYF. Written as DNA, the CDR3 is TGTGCCAGCAGTTTTGGGACAGGATTGTACCAAGAGACCCAGTACTTC.

V is TRBV18 and J is TRBJ1-2; TRBD1 agrees at 8 bases. The ends lost 5 bases at V and 6 bases at J; junction bases unmatched: 8. This CDR3 region has 14 residues. Germline CDR1 KGHSH, CDR2 LQKENI. Written as DNA, the CDR3 is TGTGCCAGCTCAACCGGACAGGGACGGGATGGCTACACCTTC. It is translated as CASSTGQGRDGYTF.

This chain connects TRBV24-1 to TRBJ1-2; TRBD1 might be the D (5 bases). The CDR3 extends over 15 amino acids. Germline loops: CDR1 KGHDR, CDR2 SFDVKD. V was clipped by 5 bases and J by 4 bases, with 16 bases between them. The CDR3 nucleotides are TGTGCCACCAGTGGCCCTGGGGCAACTCTCTATGGCTACACCTTC. This codes for CATSGPGATLYGYTF.

This clone came up once. This CDR3 is CASSLGDRVETQYF. DNA of the CDR3: TGCGCCAGCAGCTTGGGTGACAGGGTTGAGACCCAGTACTTC. The V gene is TRBV5-1, the J gene TRBJ2-5; 7 positions match TRBD1. With V trimmed by 0 bases and J by 5 bases, 4 bases remained unmatched. Germline V lookup: CDR1 SGHRS, CDR2 YFSETQ. This CDR3 contains 14 residues.

The chain combines TRBV11-2 with TRBJ1-3; D call uncertain. Germline assignment: CDR1 SGHAT and CDR2 FQNNGV. The ends were cut back, 5 bases at V and 1 base at J, with 3 bases in the middle. This CDR3 has 12 residues. CDR3 sequence reads: CASSPSGNTIYF. CDR3 bases: TGTGCCAGCAGCCCTTCTGGAAACACCATATATTTT.